A selection of T cell receptor beta chains follows, all from one sample in a study of CD8 T cells in Susac syndrome. TCRdb used MiXCR to reprocess the immunoSEQ multiplex PCR reads, holding one entry per CDR3 protein. The sample has 180,000 or so distinct CDR3 sequences; around 96% are singletons. Sequences were obtained from CD4+ T cells from PBMCs. Receptors originate from a human donor in good health. The CDR3 runs from the conserved cysteine through the conserved F or W. D genes are given only for firm matches. The size entry is marked missing in some rows and otherwise reads once, few, many or a size class.

clone size	V gene	J gene	D gene	CDR3 DNA	CDR3 protein
-	TRBV10-3	TRBJ1-6	-	TGTGCCATCAGTGTGGGTGATTCACCCCTCCACTTT	CAISVGDSPLHF
-	TRBV19	TRBJ1-5	-	TGTGCCAGTAGTACTATCGGGGGTAAAGGCAATCAGCCCCAGCATTTT	CASSTIGGKGNQPQHF
-	TRBV29-1	TRBJ2-3	TRBD1	TGCAGCGTGACACTACGGGACAGGGCCCAAGATACGCAGTATTTT	CSVTLRDRAQDTQYF
-	TRBV4-3	TRBJ1-2	TRBD1	TGCGCCAGCAGCCGCGGGACAGGGAATGGCTACACCTTC	CASSRGTGNGYTF
-	TRBV18	TRBJ2-4	-	TGTGCCAGCTCACCAAAGGACTCTCTAGCCAAAAACATTCAGTACTTC	CASSPKDSLAKNIQYF
-	TRBV25-1	TRBJ1-2	-	TGTGCCAGCAGTGAGACCTCGGATGATAACTATGGCTACACCTTC	CASSETSDDNYGYTF
-	TRBV10-3	TRBJ2-5	TRBD1	TGTGCCATCTCACAGGGGCTGGAGACCCAGTACTTC	CAISQGLETQYF
-	TRBV7-8	TRBJ2-1	TRBD2	TGTGCCAGCAGCTTACAAGCGCGGGGGTGGAATGAGCAGTTCTTC	CASSLQARGWNEQFF
-	TRBV29-1	TRBJ1-1	TRBD1	TGCAGCGTCCGACAGGGTTACACTGAAGCTTTCTTT	CSVRQGYTEAFF
-	TRBV15	TRBJ1-6	TRBD1	TGTGCCACCAGCAGGGTCAGGGGGGATAATTCACCCCTCCACTTT	CATSRVRGDNSPLHF
-	TRBV6-5	TRBJ1-1	-	TGTGCCAGCGGCCCTGCAGGGAGCACTGAAGCTTTCTTT	CASGPAGSTEAFF
-	TRBV7-2	TRBJ2-3	TRBD1	TGTGCCAGCAGCTTAGGGACAGGGGATGTGGCGCAGTATTTT	CASSLGTGDVAQYF
-	TRBV5-6	TRBJ2-2	-	TGTGCCAGCAGCGAGACGGTAAACACCGGGGAGCTGTTTTTT	CASSETVNTGELFF
-	TRBV20-1	TRBJ2-7	TRBD1	TGCAGTGCCCTCGGACAGGGGACCTACGAGCAGTACTTC	CSALGQGTYEQYF
-	TRBV19	TRBJ1-2	-	TGTGCCAGTAGTATGGGAGGGACCTACTATGGCTACACCTTC	CASSMGGTYYGYTF
-	TRBV3-1	TRBJ2-1	-	TGTGCCAGCAGCCAACAGACTAGATTCAATGAGCAGTTCTTC	CASSQQTRFNEQFF
once	TRBV2	TRBJ1-6	-	TGTGCCAGCAAGGCCCAGGGATCCTCACCCCTCCACTTT	CASKAQGSSPLHF
-	TRBV20-1	TRBJ2-7	-	TGCAGTGCAGAGAGACCCGGGACCACCTACGAGCAGTACTTC	CSAERPGTTYEQYF
once	TRBV29-1	TRBJ1-3	TRBD1	TGCAGCGTGTCGACAGGGGGAGATACCATATATTTT	CSVSTGGDTIYF
-	TRBV5-1	TRBJ2-6	-	TGCGCCAGCAAACAGGATTCTGGGGCCAACGTCCTGACTTTC	CASKQDSGANVLTF
-	TRBV6-5	TRBJ1-2	-	TGTGCCAGCGGCGAGGGGGGCTATGGCTACACCTTC	CASGEGGYGYTF
once	TRBV30	TRBJ1-5	TRBD1	TGTGCCTGGAGTGGAGGACAGGGGGCCTTTCAGCCCCAGCATTTT	CAWSGGQGAFQPQHF
-	TRBV4-3	TRBJ2-1	TRBD1	TGCGCCAGCAGCCAAGAACAGGGGATCGATGAGCAGTTCTTC	CASSQEQGIDEQFF
-	TRBV7-8	TRBJ1-1	-	TGTGCCAGCAGCTCTTGGCAGGCCATGAACACTGAAGCTTTCTTT	CASSSWQAMNTEAFF
few	TRBV20-1	TRBJ2-5	-	TGCAGTGCTAGGGGGGACCTTCAAGAGACCCAGTACTTC	CSARGDLQETQYF
-	TRBV4-3	TRBJ2-3	-	TGCGCCAGCAGCCAAGGGGAGGAGGGCACAGATACGCAGTATTTT	CASSQGEEGTDTQYF
once	TRBV2	TRBJ2-1	TRBD2	TGTGCCAGCAGTGAGATGCGGGGGGTTCAAAATGAGCAGTTCTTC	CASSEMRGVQNEQFF
-	TRBV10-3	TRBJ1-1	-	TGTGCCATCAGTGAGGATCGGGAGGGCACTGAAGCTTTCTTT	CAISEDREGTEAFF
few	TRBV6-1	TRBJ1-2	TRBD1	TGTGCCAGCAGTGAGTGGACAGGCCCTAACTATGGCTACACCTTC	CASSEWTGPNYGYTF
-	TRBV7-2	TRBJ2-5	TRBD2	TGTGCCAGCAGCTCATGGCGGGGGATGGGGGAGACCCAGTACTTC	CASSSWRGMGETQYF
once	TRBV9	TRBJ2-3	-	TGTGCCAGCAGCGTAAGGGCGACCACAGATACGCAGTATTTT	CASSVRATTDTQYF
-	TRBV30	TRBJ1-2	-	TGTGCCTGGAGCCCCGGGACCCGCGGCTACACCTTC	CAWSPGTRGYTF
-	TRBV12-3/TRBV12-4	TRBJ2-1	-	TGTGCCAGCAGTTTGGGCTTTGGAGAGCAGTTCTTC	CASSLGFGEQFF
once	TRBV4-3	TRBJ2-3	TRBD2	TGCGCCAGCAGCCAAGATCTAACTAGCGGGGGAGATACGCAGTATTTT	CASSQDLTSGGDTQYF
-	TRBV14	TRBJ2-1	-	TGTGCCAGCAGCCAAGAGGGGGCTTGGAGCTCCTACAATGAGCAGTTCTTC	CASSQEGAWSSYNEQFF
-	TRBV29-1	TRBJ2-6	-	TGCAGCGTCGGGAACAGGGATGGGGCCAACGTCCTGACTTTC	CSVGNRDGANVLTF
-	TRBV20-1	TRBJ2-7	-	TGCAGTGCTAGAAACCGGGACCGTCCCTCCTACGAGCAGTACTTC	CSARNRDRPSYEQYF
-	TRBV20-1	TRBJ1-5	-	TGCAGTGCTAGAGATAGGAGGGTCTGGGGGCCCCAGCATTTT	CSARDRRVWGPQHF
-	TRBV7-2	TRBJ2-3	TRBD2	TGTGCCAGCAGCCACGGCCAGCGGGGAACGTTGGATACGCAGTATTTT	CASSHGQRGTLDTQYF
-	TRBV30	TRBJ1-1	-	TGTGCCTGGATTGCCGGGGTCGCGAACACTGAAGCTTTCTTT	CAWIAGVANTEAFF